These 13 T cell receptor beta chains originate from one sample sequenced in a study of siplizumab effects on memory and regulatory T cells. TCRdb's copy holds only in-frame clones and misses some; the assay was immunoSEQ multiplex PCR. The sample carries about 63,000 clones, 70% to 90% recorded once. Sample: memory CD4+ T cells sorted from blood. Source of these receptors: a human donor in good health.

The genes are TRBV6-6 and TRBJ2-1; 7 positions agree with TRBD2. The germline V gene encodes CDR1 MNHNY and CDR2 SVGAGI (reference sequence). Trimming cost V 2 bases and J 10 bases; bases outside gene matches: 5. This CDR3 is built from 13 residues. Here the CDR3 reads CASSYRTRDEQFF. The CDR3 DNA follows: TGTGCCAGCAGTTACAGGACTAGAGACGAGCAGTTCTTC.

This chain uses TRBV12-2 with TRBJ2-5; no check of the table's D call, TRBD2, against the DNA was made. TRBV12-2 is described as a pseudogene. The CDR3 covers 11 residues. This chain's CDR3 is CASRPGETQYF. CDR3 DNA: TGTGCAAGTCGCCCCGGGGAGACCCAGTACTTC.

This rearrangement joins TRBV5-1 to TRBJ1-4, with D possibly TRBD1 on 6 matching bases. Trimming took 2 bases from V and 7 from J, leaving 12 bases between them. The V gene's germline CDR1 is SGHRS and CDR2 YFSETQ. There are 14 residues in the CDR3. The DNA for the CDR3 is TGCGCCAGCAGCTTAACCGGGGGCAGTGAAAAACTGTTTTTT. Protein: CASSLTGGSEKLFF.

The chain joins TRBV5-1 to TRBJ2-3; TRBD2 agrees at 14 bases. This CDR3 region has 17 residues. CDR1 is SGHRS and CDR2 is YFSETQ in the germline V gene. The junction had 3 bases not matched to a gene; V was cut back by 3 bases and J by 0 bases. CDR3 loop: CASSSGLAGASTDTQYF. The CDR3 DNA reads TGCGCCAGCAGCTCGGGACTAGCGGGAGCTAGCACAGATACGCAGTATTTT.

This rearrangement joins TRBV27 to TRBJ2-7; 9 nucleotides align to TRBD2. CDR1 is MNHEY, CDR2 SMNVEV, per germline (reference sequence). J lost 4 bases, V lost 7 bases, and 11 bases had no gene match. This CDR3 has 15 amino acids. This chain's CDR3 is CASTLTSGEPYEQYF. The CDR3 coding sequence is TGTGCCAGCACCTTGACTAGCGGAGAACCTTACGAGCAGTACTTC.

The chain joins TRBV28 to TRBJ1-1, with a weak D call TRBD1 (6 bases). With 6 bases removed from V and 6 bases from J, the gap between germline ends came to 14 bases. The CDR3 is 13 amino acids. Germline CDR1 MDHEN, CDR2 SYDVKM. Here the CDR3 reads CASSTQGKAEAFF. CDR3 DNA sequence: TGTGCCAGCAGCACACAGGGTAAGGCTGAAGCTTTCTTT.

CDR3 DNA: TGTGCCAGCAGAGATAGAGCTAACACCGGGGAGCTGTTTTTT. Protein: CASRDRANTGELFF. The rearrangement links TRBV9 to TRBJ2-2; D unresolved. Germline values: CDR1 SGDLS, CDR2 YYNGEE. The CDR3 length is 14 residues. V shed 5 bases and J shed 2 bases, with 10 bases lying between them.

The V gene is TRBV11-2, the J gene TRBJ2-7, with TRBD2 matching 7 bases. The CDR3 sequence is 16 residues long. With V trimmed by 5 bases and J by 0 bases, 10 bases remained unmatched. CDR1 SGHAT and CDR2 FQNNGV come from the germline V gene. CDR3: CASSPPLSGSSYEQYF. DNA for the CDR3: TGTGCCAGCAGCCCCCCGCTTAGCGGGTCCTCCTACGAGCAGTACTTC.

This clone appeared once. The V and J genes are TRBV5-6 and TRBJ2-5; D not certain. The CDR3 totals 11 residues. The germline V gene encodes CDR1 SGHDT and CDR2 YYEEEE. V was trimmed by 4 bases and J by 3 bases, leaving 4 bases between them. The CDR3 DNA follows: TGTGCCAGCAGCCGAGAAGAGACCCAGTACTTC. As protein: CASSREETQYF.

The chain links TRBV5-5 to TRBJ2-5; a possible D gene is TRBD2 (6 bases). Germline CDR1 is SGHKS and CDR2 is YYEKEE (reference sequence). This CDR3 spans 14 amino acids. V was clipped by 4 bases and J by 4 bases, with 14 bases between them. CDR3 bases: TGTGCCAGCAGCCCGATTGGGGGAGGAGAGACCCAGTACTTC. This translates into CASSPIGGGETQYF.

V is TRBV6-5 and J is TRBJ2-5; TRBD1 agrees at 7 bases. Germline CDR1 MNHEY, CDR2 SVGAGI. J lost 4 bases, V lost 2 bases, and 7 bases had no gene match. The CDR3 sequence is 15 residues long. The CDR3 is CASSYAQGKGETQYF. The CDR3 DNA sequence: TGTGCCAGCAGTTACGCACAGGGGAAGGGAGAGACCCAGTACTTC.

The chain employs TRBV5-1 and TRBJ1-1; D gene ambiguous. The CDR3 extends over 13 amino acids. V dropped 4 bases and J dropped 4 bases, with 11 bases sitting between them. Germline loops: CDR1 SGHRS, CDR2 YFSETQ. CDR3 sequence: CASSHNSGTEAFF. In DNA, the CDR3 is TGCGCCAGCAGCCATAACAGTGGCACTGAAGCTTTCTTT.

The V gene is TRBV5-4, the J gene TRBJ2-2, with D uncertain. V gave up 6 bases and J gave up 7 bases, with 13 bases separating them. CDR3 length equals 13 residues. Germline CDR1 SGHNT, CDR2 YYREEE (reference sequence). The CDR3 DNA is TGTGCCAGCACCTCGGTGCGTGGCGGGGAGCTGTTTTTT. This gives the protein CASTSVRGGELFF.